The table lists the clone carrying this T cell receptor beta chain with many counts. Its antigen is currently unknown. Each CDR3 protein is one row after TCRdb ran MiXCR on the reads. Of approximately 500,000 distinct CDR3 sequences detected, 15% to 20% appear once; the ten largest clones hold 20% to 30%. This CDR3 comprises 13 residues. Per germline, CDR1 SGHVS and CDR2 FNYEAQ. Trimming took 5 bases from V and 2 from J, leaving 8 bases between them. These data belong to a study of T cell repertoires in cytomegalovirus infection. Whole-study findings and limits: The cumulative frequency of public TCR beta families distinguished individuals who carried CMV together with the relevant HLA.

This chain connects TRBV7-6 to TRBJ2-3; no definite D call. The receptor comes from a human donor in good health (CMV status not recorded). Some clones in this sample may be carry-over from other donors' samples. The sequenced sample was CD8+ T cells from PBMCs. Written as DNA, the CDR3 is TGTGCCAGCAGCATGTCCCCCACAGATACGCAGTATTTT. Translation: CASSMSPTDTQYF.